This T cell receptor (beta chain) was captured by sequencing in a study of cytomegalovirus exposure and HLA in healthy donors. Study-level findings and limits: Cytomegalovirus status, reportedly, was diagnosed with high specificity and sensitivity by the classifier.

Trimming removed 6 bases from V and 5 bases from J; junction bases left unmatched: 6. In germline, CDR1 is MNHEY, CDR2 SVGAGI. CDR3 length: 15 residues. It was with 60 Vbeta and 13 Jbeta primers that the PCR ran. TCRdb's table, derived via immunoSEQ multiplex PCR, lists solely in-frame clones and lacks some. This sample has more than 50,000 clones; roughly 74% occur once, and the top ten carry over 30%. With regard to this clone: Its antigen is currently unknown.

This receptor was taken from a man between 40 and 49 years old in good health and CMV-seropositive. The sequencing sample was made of PBMCs. V usage is TRBV6-5 and J usage is TRBJ1-5; TRBD1 matches 11 bases. The CDR3 coding sequence is TGTGCCAGCAGCGTGGACAGGGGGCTTGATCAGCCCCAGCATTTT. Translating gives CASSVDRGLDQPQHF.